These T cell receptor beta chains were read from a single sample in a study of a mutant IDH1 vaccine in newly diagnosed glioma. For these TCRs, the target antigens are not known. Produced via immunoSEQ multiplex PCR; TCRdb's table is partial and in-frame only. The sample holds about 60,000 clones, approximately 84% seen once. Here the sequenced sample was PBMCs, taken from a glioma patient whose treatment included an IDH1 peptide vaccine. These receptors originate from a man in his late teens or twenties with glioma. Both conserved end residues are part of each CDR3. The order of the fields is D gene, J gene, V gene, clone size, CDR3 DNA, CDR3 protein. The D gene is left open where the match is weak. Part of the rows lack a size; the others show once, few, many or a class for expanded clones.

NA,TRBJ1-3,TRBV2,NA,TGTGCCAGCAGTGCCCGAACACCTTTGAATTCTGGAAACACCATATATTTT,CASSARTPLNSGNTIYF
TRBD1,TRBJ1-4,TRBV9,NA,TGTGCCAGCAGTGTAGGGACAGTTAATGAAAAACTGTTTTTT,CASSVGTVNEKLFF
NA,TRBJ2-2,TRBV7-2,NA,TGTGCCAGCAGCTCTGGGACCGGGGAGCTGTTTTTT,CASSSGTGELFF
TRBD2,TRBJ2-6,TRBV4-2,NA,TGTGCCAGCAGCCAAGATACGGGAGGGCCGAGCTCTGGGGCCAACGTCCTGACTTTC,CASSQDTGGPSSGANVLTF
NA,TRBJ2-6,TRBV30,NA,TGTGCCTGGAGCCTCGGCTCTGGGGCCAACGTCCTGACTTTC,CAWSLGSGANVLTF
TRBD1,TRBJ1-3,TRBV4-2,once,TGTGCCAGCAGCCAAGACTACAGGGGGAAGCCGAACACCATATATTTT,CASSQDYRGKPNTIYF
TRBD1,TRBJ2-5,TRBV7-9,NA,TGTGCCAGCAGCCAGCCCCTGGATGGGACAGTCAAAGAGACCCAGTACTTC,CASSQPLDGTVKETQYF
TRBD2,TRBJ2-7,TRBV7-9,NA,TGTGCCAGCAGCTTTCCGTCTAGCGGGAGCTCGACCTACGAGCAGTACTTC,CASSFPSSGSSTYEQYF
TRBD2,TRBJ2-5,TRBV9,NA,TGTGCCAGCAGTTCCGGACTAGCGGGAGAGACCCAGTACTTC,CASSSGLAGETQYF
TRBD1,TRBJ2-2,TRBV7-2,NA,TGTGCCAGCAGCTCCCACCCAGGGGGCAACACCGGGGAGCTGTTTTTT,CASSSHPGGNTGELFF
NA,TRBJ2-7,TRBV6-6,NA,TGTGCCACACACGACGAGACAATCAAGCGCTACGAGCAGTACTTC,CATHDETIKRYEQYF
TRBD1,TRBJ1-1,TRBV5-6,NA,TGTGCCAGCAGCTTGGAAGGGGGCGGTGAAGCTTTCTTT,CASSLEGGGEAFF
TRBD1,TRBJ2-5,TRBV28,NA,TGTGCCAGCAGTCTCCTACGACAGGGCCGGTACCAAGAGACCCAGTACTTC,CASSLLRQGRYQETQYF
NA,TRBJ2-7,TRBV7-9,once,TGTGCCACGAACGAGCAGTACTTC,CATNEQYF
NA,TRBJ2-1,TRBV5-6,NA,TGTGCCAGCAGTGGCCAGGGAAATGAGCAGTTCTTC,CASSGQGNEQFF
TRBD1,TRBJ1-2,TRBV5-4,once,TGTGCCAGCAGCCGAGACAGGGGCCTAAACTATGGCTACACCTTC,CASSRDRGLNYGYTF
NA,TRBJ1-2,TRBV25-1,NA,TGTGCCAGCAGTGAAATGGGAATCAACTATGGCTACACCTTC,CASSEMGINYGYTF
TRBD1,TRBJ1-6,TRBV4-3,NA,TGCGCCAGCAGCCAAGATAGGCATCAGGGGGTTGATAATTCACCCCTCCACTTT,CASSQDRHQGVDNSPLHF
NA,TRBJ1-3,TRBV7-9,once,TGTGCCAGCGACGTAGGGGTTGGAAACACCATATATTTT,CASDVGVGNTIYF
NA,TRBJ1-2,TRBV9,NA,TGTGCCAGCAGCACCACAGGGAGTGGCTACACCTTC,CASSTTGSGYTF
NA,TRBJ2-7,TRBV6-1,NA,TGTGCCAGCGGGGAAATGAGCTCCTACGAGCAGTACTTC,CASGEMSSYEQYF
NA,TRBJ2-7,TRBV7-2,NA,TGTGCCAGCAGCCCAGGGGCCAGCCCCTACGAGCAGTACTTC,CASSPGASPYEQYF
NA,TRBJ1-2,TRBV7-9,once,TGTGCCAGCAGCTCCCGTCGAGCGCGCGTCTATGGCTACACCTTC,CASSSRRARVYGYTF
NA,TRBJ2-2,TRBV19,NA,TGTGCCAGTAAGGGGACTCCTCGACTTAACACCGGGGAGCTGTTTTTT,CASKGTPRLNTGELFF
NA,TRBJ1-1,TRBV7-8,NA,TGTGCCAGCAGCCCGTCACGGACGGGTGAAGCTTTCTTT,CASSPSRTGEAFF
NA,TRBJ1-2,TRBV4-1,NA,TGCGCCAGCAGCCAAGTCGGGGGAGGAGGACTGAATTTC,CASSQVGGGGLNF
NA,TRBJ2-2,TRBV27,NA,TGTGCCAGCAGTTTCGACGGATACACCGGGGAGCTGTTTTTT,CASSFDGYTGELFF
NA,TRBJ2-4,TRBV29-1,NA,TGCAGCGTTCGGCGGCCAGGGAAAAACATTCAGTACTTC,CSVRRPGKNIQYF
NA,TRBJ2-1,TRBV4-1,NA,TGCGCCAGCAGCCCACGGACGGGGCCCTACAATGAGCAGTTCTTC,CASSPRTGPYNEQFF
TRBD1,TRBJ2-2,TRBV30,NA,TGTGCCTCAAAAGGACAGGGAGTATACGGGGAGCTGTTTTTT,CASKGQGVYGELFF
TRBD2,TRBJ2-3,TRBV6-6,once,TGTGCCAGCAGTTGGACTAGCGGGGGAGTCACAGATACGCAGTATTTT,CASSWTSGGVTDTQYF
TRBD1,TRBJ2-6,TRBV7-8,once,TGTGCCAGCAGCTTAGCGCGCTGGGACAGGGAGTTAGCAGCGGGGGCCAACGTCCTGACTTTC,CASSLARWDRELAAGANVLTF
NA,TRBJ1-6,TRBV7-9,NA,TGTGCCAGCGCTGCACGTACACCTTATAATTCACCCCTCCACTTT,CASAARTPYNSPLHF
NA,TRBJ1-1,TRBV18,NA,TGTGCCAGCTCACCACCGGTAAATCCTAACACTGAAGCTTTCTTT,CASSPPVNPNTEAFF
TRBD1,TRBJ2-1,TRBV4-3,NA,TGCGCCAGCAGCCAAGGGTGGGACAGAAGCTCCTACAATGAGCAGTTCTTC,CASSQGWDRSSYNEQFF
TRBD1,TRBJ1-3,TRBV10-3,NA,TGTGCCATCAGAGAGGGACAGGAGTACTCTGGAAACACCATATATTTT,CAIREGQEYSGNTIYF
NA,TRBJ1-1,TRBV19,NA,TGTGCCAGTAGTCTCCTGGACAGGAACACTGAAGCTTTCTTT,CASSLLDRNTEAFF
NA,TRBJ2-4,TRBV6-6,NA,TGTGCCAGCAGCCCGTGGGGATCTAACAAAAACATTCAGTACTTC,CASSPWGSNKNIQYF
NA,TRBJ2-3,TRBV5-1,NA,TGCGCCAGTAAACCCCACAGGTCGAGAGATACGCAGTATTTT,CASKPHRSRDTQYF
NA,TRBJ2-7,TRBV5-1,NA,TGCGCCAGCAGCCTCGGGACTTTCGAGCAGTACTTC,CASSLGTFEQYF
NA,TRBJ2-1,TRBV30,NA,TGTGCCTGGAGGGGGCCCCCAGGGGACTCCTACAATGAGCAGTTCTTC,CAWRGPPGDSYNEQFF
NA,TRBJ1-1,TRBV5-6,once,TGTGCCAGCAGCAACGGGGGGCCAATTAACACTGAAGCTTTCTTT,CASSNGGPINTEAFF
NA,TRBJ2-7,TRBV19,NA,TGTGCCAGTAGTTTTTCTACCTACAGGGCCAACGAGCAGTACTTC,CASSFSTYRANEQYF
NA,TRBJ1-1,TRBV13,NA,TGTGCCAGCAGCTCCCTAGGGACCGCTGTTACGAACACTGAAGCTTTCTTT,CASSSLGTAVTNTEAFF
TRBD2,TRBJ2-7,TRBV19,few,TGTGCCAGTAGTCCTCCGGGACTAAGGACCGAGCAGTACTTC,CASSPPGLRTEQYF
TRBD1,TRBJ1-5,TRBV5-6,NA,TGTGCCAGCAGCTTTGGACAGGGCAATCAGCCCCAGCATTTT,CASSFGQGNQPQHF
TRBD2,TRBJ2-7,TRBV5-5,NA,TGTGCCAGCAGCTTGGGGGATGTTGGCGGGACTAAGTACGAGCAGTACTTC,CASSLGDVGGTKYEQYF
NA,TRBJ1-2,TRBV19,NA,TGTGCCAGTACCCCACGGGAGGGGGGTAACTATGGCTACACCTTC,CASTPREGGNYGYTF
NA,TRBJ1-2,TRBV4-2,few,TGTGCCAGCAGCCAGGCCGGACAAAGTGGCTACACCTTC,CASSQAGQSGYTF
NA,TRBJ2-3,TRBV6-5,NA,TGTGCCAGCAACTCTCGGGGGGCAGGCACAGATACGCAGTATTTT,CASNSRGAGTDTQYF
TRBD2,TRBJ2-7,TRBV9,NA,TGTGCCAGCAGCGTAGAGGGTAGCGGGAGCTACGAGCAGTACTTC,CASSVEGSGSYEQYF